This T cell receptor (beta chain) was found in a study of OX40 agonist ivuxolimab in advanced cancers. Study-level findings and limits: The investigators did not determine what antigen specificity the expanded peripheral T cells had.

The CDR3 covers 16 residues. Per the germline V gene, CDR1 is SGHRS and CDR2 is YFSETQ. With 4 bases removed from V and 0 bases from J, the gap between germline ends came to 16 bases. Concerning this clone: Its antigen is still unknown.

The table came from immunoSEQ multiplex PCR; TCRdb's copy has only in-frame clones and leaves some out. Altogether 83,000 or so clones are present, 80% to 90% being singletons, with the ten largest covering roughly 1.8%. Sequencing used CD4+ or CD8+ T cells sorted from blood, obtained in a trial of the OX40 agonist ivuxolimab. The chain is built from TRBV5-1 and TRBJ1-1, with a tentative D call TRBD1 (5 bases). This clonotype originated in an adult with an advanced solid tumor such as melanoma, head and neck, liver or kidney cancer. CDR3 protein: CASSLGEWGVNTEAFF. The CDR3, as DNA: TGCGCCAGCAGCCTAGGAGAGTGGGGCGTGAACACTGAAGCTTTCTTT.